This T cell receptor beta chain is drawn from a study of response to subunit inactivated influenza vaccine. CDR3 length equals 12 residues. The V gene lost 3 bases and the J gene lost 9 bases, with 9 bases spanning the gap. The germline V gene has CDR1 KGHSH and CDR2 LQKENI. Whole-study findings and limits: The authors offered the suggestion that each seasonal influenza vaccination recruits few new T cells.

TCRdb used MiXCR to reprocess the RT-PCR reads, holding one entry per CDR3 protein. In the table there are 650,000 to 700,000 distinct CDR3 sequences, about 15% of which are singletons. This clonotype was found a few times. Antigen unknown. This sequence joins TRBV18 and TRBJ2-1, with D possibly matching TRBD1 (5 bases). The sequencing here drew on PBMCs from blood, taken roughly 12 days after vaccination. This receptor was taken from a man in his fifties or sixties who received an inactivated influenza vaccine. The CDR3 coding sequence is TGTGCCAGCTCACCTACAGGAACTGAGCAGTTCTTC. As protein: CASSPTGTEQFF.